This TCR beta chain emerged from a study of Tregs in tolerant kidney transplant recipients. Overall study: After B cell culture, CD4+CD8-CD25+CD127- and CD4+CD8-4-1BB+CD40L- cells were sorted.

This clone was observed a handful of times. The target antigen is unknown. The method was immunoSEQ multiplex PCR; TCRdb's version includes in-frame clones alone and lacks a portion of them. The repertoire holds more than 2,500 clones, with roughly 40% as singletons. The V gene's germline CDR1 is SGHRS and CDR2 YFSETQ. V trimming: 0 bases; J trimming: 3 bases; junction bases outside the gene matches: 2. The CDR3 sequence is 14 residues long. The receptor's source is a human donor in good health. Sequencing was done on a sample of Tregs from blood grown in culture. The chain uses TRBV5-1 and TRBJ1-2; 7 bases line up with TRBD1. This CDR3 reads CASSLGDSHYGYTF. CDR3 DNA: TGCGCCAGCAGCTTGGGGGACAGCCACTATGGCTACACCTTC.